The 11 T cell receptor beta chains listed next were all sequenced from one sample in a study of cytomegalovirus exposure and HLA in healthy donors. The protocol was immunoSEQ multiplex PCR, while the TCRdb copy is restricted to in-frame clones and leaves out a portion. Among about 220,000 clones listed, 85% to 95% were seen once. The sequencing sample was made of PBMCs. Receptors were obtained from a woman aged 18-29 years in good health and CMV-seronegative.

The chain recombines TRBV5-1 with TRBJ2-1; D remains ambiguous. Trimming cost V 5 bases and J 4 bases, with 19 bases left between them. The CDR3 consists of 16 residues. CDR1 is SGHRS and CDR2 is YFSETQ in the germline V gene. Here the CDR3 reads CASSGDPVRSYNEQFF. In DNA form, the CDR3 reads TGCGCCAGCAGTGGTGATCCCGTTAGGAGTTACAATGAGCAGTTCTTC.

The chain uses TRBV23-1 and TRBJ1-5; D unclear. TRBV23-1 is classed as an ORF, of uncertain function. There are 15 residues in the CDR3. V shed 3 bases and J shed 0 bases, with 9 bases lying between them. The CDR3 sequence: CASSHTRSSNQPQHF. In DNA, the CDR3 is TGCGCCAGCAGTCATACTAGGAGTAGCAATCAGCCCCAGCATTTT.

The rearrangement links TRBV10-1 to TRBJ2-2, with D possibly TRBD2 on 5 matching bases. This CDR3 is built from 15 residues. Germline loops: CDR1 WNHNN, CDR2 SYGVQD (reference sequence). Between the trimmed V and J ends, which lost 5 bases and 1 base, there was a span of 11 bases. CDR3 bases: TGCGCCAGCAGTCGAGGAGGATTGAACACCGGGGAGCTGTTTTTT. It translates to CASSRGGLNTGELFF.

The chain has TRBV6-5 and TRBJ2-1; 9 nucleotides align to TRBD2. Germline V gene lookup returns CDR1 MNHEY and CDR2 SVGAGI. The CDR3 length is 13 residues. V shed 2 bases and J 7 bases; nucleotides not matched to a gene: 0. The CDR3 protein is CASSYGLANEQFF. DNA of the CDR3: TGTGCCAGCAGTTACGGACTAGCGAATGAGCAGTTCTTC.

The sample holds one count of this clone. The gene calls are TRBV15 and TRBJ1-3; D is perhaps TRBD1 (6 bases). V was pared by 0 bases and J by 4 bases, with 10 bases between. Germline CDR1 LNHNV, CDR2 YYDKDF (reference sequence). The CDR3 has 15 amino acids. CDR3 in amino acids: CATSRDPGQGNTIYF. CDR3 in DNA: TGTGCCACCAGCAGAGATCCAGGACAGGGAAACACCATATATTTT.

This clone was counted a single time. This sequence joins TRBV6-5 and TRBJ1-2, with D possibly matching TRBD1 (6 bases). The CDR3 is 15 amino acids. The germline CDR1 and CDR2 sequences are MNHEY and SVGAGI. V was shortened by 6 bases and J by 0 bases, with 14 bases between the two germline ends. CDR3 nucleotides: TGTGCCAGCAGAAAAGGAGCAGGGGCTAACTATGGCTACACCTTC. It yields the protein CASRKGAGANYGYTF.

The V gene is TRBV6-1, the J gene TRBJ1-5; 8 nucleotides line up with TRBD1. The CDR3 sequence is 15 residues long. Germline CDR1 is MNHNS and CDR2 is SASEGT. Unmatched junction bases numbered 9, after V lost 8 bases and J lost 3 bases. CDR3 in amino acids: CASQRRDRPNQPQHF. CDR3 sequence (DNA): TGTGCCAGCCAGAGGAGGGACAGGCCCAATCAGCCCCAGCATTTT.

The chain recombines TRBV6-1 with TRBJ1-1; D is unresolved. The CDR3 loop spans 15 amino acids. Between the trimmed V and J ends, which lost 2 bases and 1 base, there was a span of 11 bases. Germline V lookup: CDR1 MNHNS, CDR2 SASEGT. CDR3 sequence (DNA): TGTGCCAGCAGTGAACATGTGGGGAGGAACACTGAAGCTTTCTTT. Protein sequence: CASSEHVGRNTEAFF.

The rearrangement uses TRBV18 and TRBJ1-2, with 9 nucleotides matching TRBD1. The germline V gene has CDR1 KGHSH and CDR2 LQKENI. V trimming: 3 bases; J trimming: 1 base; junction bases outside the gene matches: 3. The CDR3 covers 15 residues. This chain's CDR3 is CASSPGQGLNYGYTF. The CDR3 DNA follows: TGTGCCAGCTCACCCGGACAGGGGCTTAACTATGGCTACACCTTC. Looking up the rest from reference TRBV18 and TRBJ1-2 gives the full variable domain: NAGVMQNPRHLVRRRGQEARLRCSPMKGHSHVYWYRQLPEEGLKFMVYLQKENIIDESGMPKERFSAEFPKEGPSILRIQQVVRGDSAAYFCASSPGQGLNYGYTFGSGTRLTVV.

This sequence joins TRBV19 and TRBJ1-3; D possibly corresponds to TRBD1 (6 bases). Germline values: CDR1 LNHDA, CDR2 SQIVND (reference sequence). The germline V and J ends were trimmed by 1 base and 0 bases, with 13 bases remaining between them. The CDR3 length is 17 residues. CDR3 sequence: CASSIGRTASSGNTIYF. DNA of the CDR3: TGTGCCAGTAGTATAGGGAGGACAGCCTCCTCTGGAAACACCATATATTTT.

This rearrangement joins TRBV11-2 to TRBJ2-3; 9 nucleotides agree with TRBD2. V trimming: 0 bases; J trimming: 7 bases; junction bases outside the gene matches: 17. CDR1 and CDR2 (germline): SGHAT, FQNNGV. There are 19 residues in the CDR3. CDR3 nucleotide sequence: TGTGCCAGCAGCTTAGATCGGAACCCTAGCGGGGTACCCCGCCATACGCAGTATTTT. Protein: CASSLDRNPSGVPRHTQYF.